The source of this T cell receptor (beta chain) is a study of blood T cells in healthy people across ages. This CDR3 has 10 amino acids. Per the germline V gene, CDR1 is SQVTM and CDR2 is ANQGSEA. V was pared by 7 bases and J by 5 bases, with 9 bases between. The table lists this clonotype with a few counts. Its antigen remains unidentified. Overall study findings and caveats: Both naive CD4+ cell counts and diversity were greater in long-lived donors than in aged donors.

Sample-barcoded 5' priming and a J-beta primer mix drove a second PCR of roughly 6 to 12 cycles. Per-sample output comprised a minimum of 3 million paired-end reads containing CDR3. TCRdb re-called the 5' RACE reads with MiXCR, one entry per CDR3 protein. In the table there are about 1,400,000 distinct CDR3 sequences, 59% of which are singletons. This receptor was identified in a man in his late teens or twenties in good health. What was sequenced was blood. V and J are TRBV29-1 and TRBJ2-7; no firm D call. As DNA, the CDR3 is TGCAGCGCATTAACGCACGAGCAGTACTTC. It translates to CSALTHEQYF.